The T cell receptor (beta chain) under discussion was sequenced for a study of blood T cell repertoires in COVID-19 (dated by TCRdb to the early 2020s). Regarding the complete study: Samples from collaborators originated in the United States, Italy and Spain and spanned both the acute and convalescent phases of COVID-19. Samples were obtained from the ongoing ImmuneRACE study (first 160 participants) and from some 1,300 subjects provided by 6 global collaborators. The dataset comprised deeply sampled blood TCRbeta repertoires from subjects exposed to, actively infected with, or recovered from COVID-19. The material from the prospective study consisted of cDNA or gDNA derived from T cells, B-cell-depleted T cells, or PBMCs. HLA class I and class II types, where available, came from metadata supplied by the sample provider rather than from assay-based typing. Sample metadata almost always included a de-identified subject ID, COVID-19 status, age in years and sex. A freely available public database, intended as a resource for researchers studying the immune response to SARS-CoV-2, is where the repertoires were released. Overall study results and their limits: The amount of clinical and demographic metadata varied by source and participant and was provided uncurated.

Turning to this clone: The clone's antigen remains unknown. No base qualities exist here, and no much larger clone lies one base off it.

Each collaborating institution followed its own protocols to collect whole blood in K2EDTA tubes. For TCRbeta analysis, collaborator samples were shipped as frozen whole blood, as isolated PBMCs, or as DNA extracted from either sample type. The CDR3 contains 19 residues, cysteine and phenylalanine counted. Solely the CDR3 DNA is kept, with 57 bases framed from the first base. V is cut by 0 bases and J by 6 bases, and the space between the germline ends is 25 bases. For CDR1 and CDR2, the germline V gene lists SGHTS and YDEGEE. The immunoSEQ Assay, a bias-controlled multiplex PCR, was used to amplify TCRbeta CDR3 regions from genomic DNA. The original methods were these. The number of nucleated cells in each sample was estimated by amplification of reference gene primers within the assay. To quantify the absolute abundance of each unique TCRbeta CDR3 rearrangement, sequence reads were collapsed and filtered. Productive Simpson clonality was computed per sample as the square root of Simpson's diversity index over productive rearrangements. The clones in this table, taken by TCRdb from immuneACCESS, are in-frame only. Not every clone is retained; where verified, under half of the shortfall comes from an unresolved V gene, and the cause of the rest is unknown. The V and J calls and the clone size are those of that table, but D and trimming were determined from the DNA. For this sample there are fewer than 150,000 clones; roughly 80% appear just once. Of the sample, less than 9.5% falls within the top ten clones.

Sequencing was done on a sample of peripheral blood. The chain is assembled from TRBV5-8 and TRBJ2-1; matching of 6 bases hints at TRBD2 as the D gene. This sequence was found in a human donor in a cohort sampled during active COVID-19. The CDR3 has the sequence CASSLALGGGTPKANEQFF. The sequenced DNA: TGTGCCAGCAGCTTGGCCTTGGGTGGCGGGACCCCTAAGGCCAATGAGCAGTTCTTC. Supplemented by the reference TRBV5-8 and TRBJ2-1 proteins around the CDR3, the complete variable domain is EAGVTQSPTHLIKTRGQQATLRCSPISGHTSVYWYQQALGLGLQFLLWYDEGEERNRGNFPPRFSGRQFPNYSSELNVNALELEDSALYLCASSLALGGGTPKANEQFFGPGTRLTVL.